A few counts support the clone carrying this T cell receptor beta chain. Antigen specificity is unknown. This entry comes from a study of cytomegalovirus exposure and HLA in healthy donors. The PCR was carried out with 60 Vbeta primers and 13 Jbeta primers. Produced via immunoSEQ multiplex PCR; TCRdb's table is partial and in-frame only. The repertoire includes some 150,000 clones, about 9.2% of them detected once, and 6% to 7.5% sits in the top ten. V lost 8 bases to trimming and J lost 5 bases, with 18 bases between them. Germline V gene sequence: CDR1 MGHRA, CDR2 YSYEKL. The CDR3 is 14 amino acids. Study-wide results and limits: It was only CMV serostatus that was available as immune exposure information.

The TCR was taken from a middle-aged woman in good health and CMV-seropositive. Sequencing input: PBMCs. The chain links TRBV4-1 to TRBJ1-1, with D tentatively TRBD1 (6 bases). CDR3 bases: TGCGCCAGCGGTGGGGGCGCCCGGGGTACTGAAGCTTTCTTT. This codes for CASGGGARGTEAFF.